Following are 16 T cell receptor beta chains from one sample sequenced in a study of PD-1 blockade in classical Hodgkin lymphoma. Following autologous stem cell transplantation, relapse occurred in every patient, and exposure to brentuximab vedotin varied. Repertoires were generated with immunoSEQ multiplex PCR, while TCRdb's copy carries only in-frame clones and drops some. The sample lists roughly 25,000 clones, 80% occurring once. The sequencing used peripheral blood mononuclear cells (PBMCs), collected at baseline. These TCRs come from a human donor with classical Hodgkin lymphoma.

The chain is built from TRBV7-8 and TRBJ2-7; D possibly corresponds to TRBD1 (5 bases). Trimming removed 1 base from V and 2 bases from J, with 6 bases in between. Germline CDR1 and CDR2: SGHVS and FQNEAQ. The CDR3 runs 13 residues. The CDR3 DNA reads as TGTGCCAGCAGCTTAGGACAGCCCTACGAGCAGTACTTC. This translates into CASSLGQPYEQYF. Full variable domain (remainder filled in from reference TRBV7-8 and TRBJ2-7): GAGVSQSPRYKVAKRGQDVALRCDPISGHVSLFWYQQALGQGPEFLTYFQNEAQLDKSGLPSDRFFAERPEGSVSTLKIQRTQQEDSAVYLCASSLGQPYEQYFGPGTRLTVT.

The chain has TRBV9 and TRBJ2-1; either TRBD1 or TRBD2 may supply D (5 bases each). The CDR3 has 17 residues. Germline-derived CDR1 and CDR2 are SGDLS and YYNGEE. V shed 0 bases and J shed 0 bases, with 13 bases lying between them. The CDR3: CASSVDPGSSSYNEQFF. CDR3 bases: TGTGCCAGCAGCGTAGATCCAGGGAGTAGCTCCTACAATGAGCAGTTCTTC.

The rearrangement joins TRBV4-2 to TRBJ2-6; D uncertain. This CDR3 comprises 15 residues. CDR1 and CDR2 from the germline V gene are LGHNA and YNFKEQ. The V end was cut by 4 bases, the J end by 1 base, with 8 bases between. The CDR3 region is CASSPLTSGANVLTF. CDR3 bases: TGTGCCAGCAGCCCTCTGACATCTGGGGCCAACGTCCTGACTTTC.

A few counts support this clone. CDR3 nucleotides: TGTGCCAGCAGCCCTAGTAGGGGACAGGGGATTTCACCCCTCCACTTT. Translating it yields CASSPSRGQGISPLHF. The genes are TRBV7-8 and TRBJ1-6, with 10 positions matching TRBD1. CDR1 and CDR2 from the germline V gene are SGHVS and FQNEAQ. The CDR3 loop spans 16 amino acids. Germline trimming cut 5 bases from V and 9 bases from J; bases unmatched to any gene: 10.

This clone showed up just a few times. The chain couples TRBV5-1 to TRBJ1-5; 10 nucleotides line up with TRBD1. Germline CDR1 is SGHRS and CDR2 is YFSETQ. The CDR3 sequence is 17 residues long. V lost 4 bases and J lost 2; bases outside the gene matches: 9. The CDR3 DNA reads as TGCGCCAGCAGCCGAGGCTCCGGGACAGGGGGCAATCAGCCCCAGCATTTT. Its translation is CASSRGSGTGGNQPQHF.

The J gene is TRBJ1-5, the V gene TRBV7-2; D gene ambiguous. Between the trimmed V and J ends, which lost 8 bases and 1 base, there was a span of 9 bases. Germline V gene lookup returns CDR1 SGHTA and CDR2 FQGNSA. The CDR3 contains 13 residues. The CDR3, as DNA: TGTGCCAGCGGAGGCCAGAGCAATCAGCCCCAGCATTTT. Its translation is CASGGQSNQPQHF.

J is TRBJ1-2 and V is TRBV6-5, with D possibly TRBD1 on 6 matching bases. The CDR3 is 15 residues long. CDR1 is MNHEY and CDR2 is SVGAGI in the germline V gene. Trimming removed 3 bases at V and 7 bases at J, with 18 bases between. This chain's CDR3 is CASSYFKGGPGGYTF. In nucleotides, the CDR3 is TGTGCCAGCAGTTATTTCAAGGGGGGGCCGGGTGGCTACACCTTC.

The chain joins TRBV18 to TRBJ1-1; 7 bases are a match to TRBD1. With V trimmed by 3 bases and J by 5 bases, 3 bases remained unmatched. In germline, CDR1 is KGHSH, CDR2 LQKENI. The CDR3 has 13 residues. DNA for the CDR3: TGTGCCAGCTCACCGCAGGGGGATACTGAAGCTTTCTTT. Translated: CASSPQGDTEAFF. Full variable domain (missing parts from reference TRBV18 and TRBJ1-1): NAGVMQNPRHLVRRRGQEARLRCSPMKGHSHVYWYRQLPEEGLKFMVYLQKENIIDESGMPKERFSAEFPKEGPSILRIQQVVRGDSAAYFCASSPQGDTEAFFGQGTRLTVV.

The chain uses TRBV28 and TRBJ2-7; the D is unclear. Germline V lookup: CDR1 MDHEN, CDR2 SYDVKM. V lost 3 bases to trimming and J lost 3 bases, with 6 bases between them. The CDR3 has 12 residues. The CDR3 spells CASSFQNYEQYF. The CDR3 DNA sequence: TGTGCCAGCAGTTTTCAGAACTACGAGCAGTACTTC.

The J gene is TRBJ1-1, the V gene TRBV4-3; D is unresolved. CDR3 length equals 14 residues. Trimming took 1 base from V and 4 from J, leaving 10 bases between them. Germline CDR1 is LGHNA and CDR2 is YSLEER. This CDR3 reads CASSQVAWGTEAFF. The CDR3 DNA sequence: TGCGCCAGCAGCCAAGTTGCCTGGGGCACTGAAGCTTTCTTT.

This rearrangement joins TRBV29-1 to TRBJ1-6; D is perhaps TRBD1 (5 bases). The CDR3 spans 15 residues. Trimming removed 5 bases from V and 1 base from J, with 12 bases in between. Germline V gives CDR1 SQVTM, CDR2 ANQGSEA. CDR3 sequence reads: CSVSRGGSYNSPLHF. The DNA of the CDR3 is TGCAGCGTTAGTCGGGGGGGGTCCTATAATTCACCCCTCCACTTT.

This chain joins TRBV2 and TRBJ2-7, with a tentative D call TRBD1 (9 bases). The CDR3 is made up of 14 amino acids. The germline gives CDR1 SNHLY, CDR2 FYNNEI. V was clipped by 7 bases and J by 5 bases, with 18 bases between them. The CDR3 spells CASKRGTGNHEQYF. As DNA, the CDR3 is TGTGCCAGCAAGCGGGGGACAGGGAACCACGAGCAGTACTTC.

The J gene is TRBJ2-1, the V gene TRBV7-3; D is perhaps TRBD2 (6 bases). The germline V gene has CDR1 SGHTA and CDR2 FQGTGA. V shed 2 bases and J shed 5 bases, with 22 bases lying between them. This CDR3 has 18 residues. CDR3 sequence (DNA): TGTGCCAGCAGCTTAGGGAGCGTGTTGCGGGGTGGAAACAATGAGCAGTTCTTC. As protein: CASSLGSVLRGGNNEQFF.

The J gene is TRBJ1-5, the V gene TRBV6-1; TRBD1 aligns across 9 bases. Germline V gives CDR1 MNHNS, CDR2 SASEGT. The CDR3 runs 15 residues. V trimming: 0 bases; J trimming: 7 bases; junction bases outside the gene matches: 4. CDR3 bases: TGTGCCAGCAGTGAAGCCACAGGGGGCGGACAGCCCCAGCATTTT. This sequence encodes CASSEATGGGQPQHF.

The CDR3 DNA reads TGTGCCAGTAGTATAGAATCCACAGGGTCCAACGAGCAGTACTTC. It is translated as CASSIESTGSNEQYF. The V call is TRBV19, the J call TRBJ2-7, with D possibly matching TRBD1 (6 bases). CDR1 and CDR2 (germline): LNHDA, SQIVND (reference sequence). The CDR3 spans 15 residues. V lost 0 bases to trimming and J lost 5 bases, with 14 bases between them.

The chain uses TRBV5-1 and TRBJ2-3, with D possibly matching TRBD1 (6 bases). CDR1 and CDR2 from the germline V gene are SGHRS and YFSETQ. The V end was cut by 6 bases, the J end by 0 bases, with 11 bases between. This CDR3 spans 14 amino acids. The CDR3 spells CASTRTESTDTQYF. The CDR3 nucleotides are TGCGCCAGCACCCGGACAGAGAGCACAGATACGCAGTATTTT.